This T cell receptor (beta chain) was documented in a study of blood T cell repertoires in COVID-19. As handled by the study authors: Amplification of reference gene primers provided the estimated nucleated cell counts. Method: immunoSEQ multiplex PCR; TCRdb's copy keeps in-frame clones and lacks some. V, J and clone size are those of that table, while D and trimming were read from the DNA. The table shows over 250,000 clones, with roughly 89% occurring only once. Recovery meant two consecutive negative NP/OP PCR tests, professional clearance, or resolved symptoms. CDR1 and CDR2 (germline): SGHTA, FQGTGA. V lost 4 bases, J lost 7 bases, and 20 bases lay in between. The CDR3 consists of 16 residues.

Sequenced material: PBMCs or T cells enriched from blood (not recorded which). The clonotype was recovered from a man aged 40-50 years who had recovered from COVID-19. V and J are TRBV7-3 and TRBJ2-1, with TRBD2 as a possible D gene (6 bases). CDR3 nucleotide sequence: TGTGCCAGCAGCTCCGGGACCCCTTCGGGGAGGAATGAGCAGTTCTTC. Protein product: CASSSGTPSGRNEQFF.